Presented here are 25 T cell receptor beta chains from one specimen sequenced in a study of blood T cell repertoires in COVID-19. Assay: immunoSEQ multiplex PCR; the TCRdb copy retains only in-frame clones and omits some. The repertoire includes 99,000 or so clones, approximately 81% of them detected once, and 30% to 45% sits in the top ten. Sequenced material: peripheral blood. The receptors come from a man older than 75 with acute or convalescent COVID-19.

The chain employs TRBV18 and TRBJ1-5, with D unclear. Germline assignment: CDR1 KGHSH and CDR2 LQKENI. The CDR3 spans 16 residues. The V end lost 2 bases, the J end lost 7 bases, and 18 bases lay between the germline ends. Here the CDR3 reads CASSPTGEVRRQPQHF. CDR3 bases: TGTGCCAGCTCACCAACCGGGGAGGTTCGGAGACAGCCCCAGCATTTT.

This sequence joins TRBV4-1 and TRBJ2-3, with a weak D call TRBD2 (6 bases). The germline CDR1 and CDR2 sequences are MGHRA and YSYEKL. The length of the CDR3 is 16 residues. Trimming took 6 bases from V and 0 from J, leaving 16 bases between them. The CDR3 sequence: CASRPGASVSTDTQYF. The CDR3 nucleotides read TGCGCCAGCAGGCCCGGGGCTAGCGTTAGCACAGATACGCAGTATTTT.

The CDR3 region has the DNA TGTGCCAGCAGCTCATTTCAGGGGAACACTGAAGCTTTCTTT. Encoded protein: CASSSFQGNTEAFF. The chain links TRBV5-5 to TRBJ1-1, with a weak D call TRBD1 (5 bases). This CDR3 is built from 14 residues. The germline V gene encodes CDR1 SGHKS and CDR2 YYEKEE (reference sequence). Trimming stripped 3 bases from V and 1 base from J, with 10 bases between. The variable domain in full, completed from reference TRBV5-5 and TRBJ1-1, reads DAGVTQSPTHLIKTRGQQVTLRCSPISGHKSVSWYQQVLGQGPQFIFQYYEKEERGRGNFPDRFSARQFPNYSSELNVNALLLGDSALYLCASSSFQGNTEAFFGQGTRLTVV.

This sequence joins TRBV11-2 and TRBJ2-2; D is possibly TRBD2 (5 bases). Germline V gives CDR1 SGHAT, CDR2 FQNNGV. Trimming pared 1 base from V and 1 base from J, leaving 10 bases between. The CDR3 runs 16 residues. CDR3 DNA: TGTGCCAGCAGCTTAGCGAGGACTGTGAACACCGGGGAGCTGTTTTTT. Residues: CASSLARTVNTGELFF.

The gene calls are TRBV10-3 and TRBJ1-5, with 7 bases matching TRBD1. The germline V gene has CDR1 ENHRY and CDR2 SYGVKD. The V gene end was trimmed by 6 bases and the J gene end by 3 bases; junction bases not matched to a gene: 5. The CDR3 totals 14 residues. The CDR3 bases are TGTGCCATCAGGCCGACAGGGAACAATCAGCCCCAGCATTTT. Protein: CAIRPTGNNQPQHF.

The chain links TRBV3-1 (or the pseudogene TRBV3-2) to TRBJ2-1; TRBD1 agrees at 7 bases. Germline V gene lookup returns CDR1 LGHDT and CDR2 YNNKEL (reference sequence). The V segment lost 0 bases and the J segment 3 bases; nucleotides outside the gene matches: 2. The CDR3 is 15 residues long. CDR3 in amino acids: CASSQEGQNYNEQFF. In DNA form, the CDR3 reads TGTGCCAGCAGCCAAGAGGGACAGAACTACAATGAGCAGTTCTTC.

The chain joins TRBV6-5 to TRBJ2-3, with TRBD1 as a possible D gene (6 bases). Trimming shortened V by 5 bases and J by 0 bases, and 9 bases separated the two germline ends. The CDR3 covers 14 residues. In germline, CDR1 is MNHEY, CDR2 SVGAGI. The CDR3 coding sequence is TGTGCCAGCAGTCCCGGGACAAGCACAGATACGCAGTATTTT. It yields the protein CASSPGTSTDTQYF.

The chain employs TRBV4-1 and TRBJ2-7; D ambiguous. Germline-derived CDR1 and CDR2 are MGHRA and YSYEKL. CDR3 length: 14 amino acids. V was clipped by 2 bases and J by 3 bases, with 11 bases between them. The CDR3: CASSQSYSRYEQYF. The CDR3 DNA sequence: TGCGCCAGCAGCCAATCGTACAGCCGCTACGAGCAGTACTTC.

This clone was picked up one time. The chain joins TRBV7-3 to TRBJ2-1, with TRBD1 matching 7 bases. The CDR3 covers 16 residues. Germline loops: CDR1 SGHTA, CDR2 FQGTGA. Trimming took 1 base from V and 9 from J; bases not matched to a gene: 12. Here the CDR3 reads CASSLIPGQSTREQFF. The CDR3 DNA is TGTGCCAGCAGCTTAATCCCGGGACAGTCTACCCGTGAGCAGTTCTTC.

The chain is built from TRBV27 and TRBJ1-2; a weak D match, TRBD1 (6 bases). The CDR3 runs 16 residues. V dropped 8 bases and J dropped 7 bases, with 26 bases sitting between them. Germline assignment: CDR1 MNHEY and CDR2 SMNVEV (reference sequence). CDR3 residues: CASSMRGGPIDSGYTF. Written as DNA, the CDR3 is TGTGCCAGCTCTATGAGGGGGGGCCCTATTGATTCTGGCTACACCTTC.

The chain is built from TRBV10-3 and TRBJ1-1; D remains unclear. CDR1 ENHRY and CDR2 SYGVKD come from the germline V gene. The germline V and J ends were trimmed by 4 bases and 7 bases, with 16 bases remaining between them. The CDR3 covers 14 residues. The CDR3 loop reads CAISGGWLGYEAFF. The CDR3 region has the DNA TGTGCCATCAGTGGCGGATGGCTAGGCTATGAAGCTTTCTTT.

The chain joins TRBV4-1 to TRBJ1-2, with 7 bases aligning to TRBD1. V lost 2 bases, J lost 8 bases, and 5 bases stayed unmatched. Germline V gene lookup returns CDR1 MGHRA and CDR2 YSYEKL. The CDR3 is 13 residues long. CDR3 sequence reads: CASSQRTGEGYTF. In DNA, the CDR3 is TGCGCCAGCAGCCAAAGGACAGGAGAAGGCTACACCTTC.

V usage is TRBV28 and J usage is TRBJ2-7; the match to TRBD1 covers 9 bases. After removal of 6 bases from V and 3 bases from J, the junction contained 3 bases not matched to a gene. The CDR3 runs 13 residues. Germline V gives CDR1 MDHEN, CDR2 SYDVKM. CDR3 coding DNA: TGTGCCAGCAGGCCGGGACAGGGCTACGAGCAGTACTTC. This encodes CASRPGQGYEQYF.

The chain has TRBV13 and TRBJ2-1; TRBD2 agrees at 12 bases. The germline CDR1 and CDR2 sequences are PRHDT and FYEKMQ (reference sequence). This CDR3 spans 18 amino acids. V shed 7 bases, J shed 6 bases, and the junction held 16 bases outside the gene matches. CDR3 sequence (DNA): TGTGCCAGCACCTCTGAGCTAGCGGGAGGGAACGGTGGCAATGAGCAGTTCTTC. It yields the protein CASTSELAGGNGGNEQFF.

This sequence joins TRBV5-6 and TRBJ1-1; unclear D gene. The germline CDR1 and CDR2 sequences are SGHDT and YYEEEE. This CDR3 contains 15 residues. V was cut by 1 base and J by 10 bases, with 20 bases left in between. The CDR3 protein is CASSLFSGSPHAAFF. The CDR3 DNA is TGTGCCAGCAGCTTGTTTTCGGGGTCTCCCCATGCAGCTTTCTTT.

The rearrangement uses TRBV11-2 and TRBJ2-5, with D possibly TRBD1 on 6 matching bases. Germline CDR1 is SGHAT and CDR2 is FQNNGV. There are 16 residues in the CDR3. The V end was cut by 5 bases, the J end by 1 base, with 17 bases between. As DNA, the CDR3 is TGTGCCAGCAGCCCCTTGGGGGTAGGGGGCCAAGAGACCCAGTACTTC. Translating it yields CASSPLGVGGQETQYF.

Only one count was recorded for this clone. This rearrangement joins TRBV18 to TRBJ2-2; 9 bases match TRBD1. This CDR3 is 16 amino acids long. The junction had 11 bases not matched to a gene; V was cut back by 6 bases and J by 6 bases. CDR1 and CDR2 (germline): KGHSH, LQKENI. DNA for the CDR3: TGTGCCAGCTCGTCCGCGGGACAGGGCGGATCCGGGGAGCTGTTTTTT. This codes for CASSSAGQGGSGELFF.

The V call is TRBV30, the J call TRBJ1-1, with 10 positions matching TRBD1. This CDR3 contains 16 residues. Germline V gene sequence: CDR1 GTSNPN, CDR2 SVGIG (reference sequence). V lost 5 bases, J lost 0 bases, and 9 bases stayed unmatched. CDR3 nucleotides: TGTGCCTGGGGGGGGACAGGGGTTCTCATGAACACTGAAGCTTTCTTT. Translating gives CAWGGTGVLMNTEAFF.

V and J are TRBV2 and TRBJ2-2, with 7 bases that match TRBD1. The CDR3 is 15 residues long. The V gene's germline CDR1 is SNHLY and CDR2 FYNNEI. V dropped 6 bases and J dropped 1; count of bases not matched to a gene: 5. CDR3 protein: CASRSTGQNTGELFF. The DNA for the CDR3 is TGTGCCAGCAGATCGACAGGGCAGAACACCGGGGAGCTGTTTTTT.

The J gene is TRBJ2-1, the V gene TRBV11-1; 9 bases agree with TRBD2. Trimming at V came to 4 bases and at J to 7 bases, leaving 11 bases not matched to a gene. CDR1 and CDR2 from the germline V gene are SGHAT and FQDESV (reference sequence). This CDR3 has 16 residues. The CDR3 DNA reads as TGTGCCAGCAGCTCCCATACCGGGACTAGCAGGAATGAGCAGTTCTTC. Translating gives CASSSHTGTSRNEQFF.

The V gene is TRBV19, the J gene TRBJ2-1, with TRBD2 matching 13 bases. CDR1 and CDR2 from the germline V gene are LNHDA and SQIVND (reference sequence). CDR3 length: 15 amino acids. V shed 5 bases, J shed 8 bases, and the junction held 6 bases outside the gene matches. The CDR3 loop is CASSVTSGRYHEQFF. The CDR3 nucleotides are TGTGCCAGTAGTGTGACTAGCGGGAGGTACCATGAGCAGTTCTTC.

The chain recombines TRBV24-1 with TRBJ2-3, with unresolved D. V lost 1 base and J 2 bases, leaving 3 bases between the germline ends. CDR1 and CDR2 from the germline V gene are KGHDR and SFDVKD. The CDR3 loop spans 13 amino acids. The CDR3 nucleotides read TGTGCCACCAGTGATTTATACACAGATACGCAGTATTTT. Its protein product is CATSDLYTDTQYF.

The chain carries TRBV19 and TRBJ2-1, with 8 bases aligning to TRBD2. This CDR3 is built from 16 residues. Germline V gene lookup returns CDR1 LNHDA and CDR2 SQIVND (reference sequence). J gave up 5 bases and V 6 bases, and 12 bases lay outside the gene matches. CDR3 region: CASRKGEREWNNEQFF. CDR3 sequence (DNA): TGTGCCAGTAGAAAGGGTGAGCGGGAGTGGAACAATGAGCAGTTCTTC.

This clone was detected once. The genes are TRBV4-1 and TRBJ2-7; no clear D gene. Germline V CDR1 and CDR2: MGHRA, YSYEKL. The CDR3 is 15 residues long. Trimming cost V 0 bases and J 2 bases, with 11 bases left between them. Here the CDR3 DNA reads TGCGCCAGCAGCCAAGATGGGCACAGAACCTACGAGCAGTACTTC. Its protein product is CASSQDGHRTYEQYF.

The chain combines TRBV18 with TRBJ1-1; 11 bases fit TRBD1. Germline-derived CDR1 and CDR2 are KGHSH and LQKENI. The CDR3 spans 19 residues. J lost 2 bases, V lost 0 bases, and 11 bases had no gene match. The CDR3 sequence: CASSPPFPPGTGGNTEAFF. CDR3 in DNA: TGTGCCAGCTCACCACCTTTCCCCCCCGGGACAGGGGGAAACACTGAAGCTTTCTTT.